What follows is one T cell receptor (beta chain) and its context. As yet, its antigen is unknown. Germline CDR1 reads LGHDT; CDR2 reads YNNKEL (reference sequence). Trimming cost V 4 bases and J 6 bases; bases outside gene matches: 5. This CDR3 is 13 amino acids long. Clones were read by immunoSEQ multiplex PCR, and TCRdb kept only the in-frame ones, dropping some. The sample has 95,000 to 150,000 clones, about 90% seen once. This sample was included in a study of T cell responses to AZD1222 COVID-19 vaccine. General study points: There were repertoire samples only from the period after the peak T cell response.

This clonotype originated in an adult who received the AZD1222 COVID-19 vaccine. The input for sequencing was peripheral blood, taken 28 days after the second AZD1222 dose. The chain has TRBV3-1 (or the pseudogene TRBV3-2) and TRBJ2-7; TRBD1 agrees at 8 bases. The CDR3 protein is CASSRDRSAEQYF. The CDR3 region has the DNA TGTGCCAGCAGCCGGGACAGGAGTGCCGAGCAGTACTTC.